The source of this T cell receptor (beta chain) is a study of cytomegalovirus exposure and HLA in healthy donors. Findings and caveats of the study: The study assumed roughly uniform donor sequencing depth for presence/absence analyses. The study flagged about 150 TCR beta chains as cytomegalovirus-associated. After further analysis at a later stage, roughly 15,000 TCR beta sequences were associated with HLA alleles at 0.05 false discovery rate. When the data were analyzed later, several of the most significant clusters appeared to be linked to common viral pathogens.

As regards this clone: The antigen is undetermined.

Amplification used 60 Vbeta primers and 13 Jbeta primers. Sequenced by immunoSEQ multiplex PCR; TCRdb stores in-frame clones only, minus some. The top ten clones hold 2.5% to 4% of a sample with approximately 140,000 clones, 75% of them seen once. This CDR3 spans 13 amino acids. Trimming took 4 bases from V and 0 from J, leaving 6 bases between them. Per germline, CDR1 SGHAT and CDR2 FQNNGV. Source material: PBMCs. The chain joins TRBV11-2 to TRBJ2-5, with D maybe TRBD1 (6 bases). The receptor comes from a man aged 40-49 years in good health and CMV-seronegative. The DNA of the CDR3 is TGTGCCAGCAGCTGGACAGACCAAGAGACCCAGTACTTC. Amino acids: CASSWTDQETQYF.